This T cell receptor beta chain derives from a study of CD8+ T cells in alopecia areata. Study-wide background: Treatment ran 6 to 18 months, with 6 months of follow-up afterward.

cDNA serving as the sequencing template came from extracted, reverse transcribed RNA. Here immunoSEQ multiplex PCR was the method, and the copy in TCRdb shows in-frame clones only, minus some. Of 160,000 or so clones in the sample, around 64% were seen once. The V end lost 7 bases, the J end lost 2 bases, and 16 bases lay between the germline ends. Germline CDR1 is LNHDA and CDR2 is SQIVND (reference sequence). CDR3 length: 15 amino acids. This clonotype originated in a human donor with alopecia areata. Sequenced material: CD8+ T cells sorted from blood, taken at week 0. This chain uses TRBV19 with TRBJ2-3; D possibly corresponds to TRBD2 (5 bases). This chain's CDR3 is CASKVGDRVTDTQYF. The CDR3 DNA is TGTGCCAGTAAAGTGGGAGACCGGGTCACAGATACGCAGTATTTT.